The rows below give T cell receptor beta chains drawn from one sample of a study of T cell responses to AZD1222 COVID-19 vaccine. The assay was immunoSEQ multiplex PCR, and TCRdb's table has in-frame clones only and misses some. This table has about 94,000 clones, approximately 87% appearing once. The sample consisted of peripheral blood, taken 28 days after the second AZD1222 dose. The receptors derive from an adult who received the AZD1222 COVID-19 vaccine. The conserved cysteine and the conserved F or W are not part of the CDR3 here.

v_gene,CDR3aa
TRBV5-8,ASSPPGANYGYT
TRBV18,ASSSDTGGTEAF
TRBV29-1,SVGVQGSGEKLF
TRBV5-6,ASSLERVPGQF
TRBV10-3,AISEAGQGTGANVLT
TRBV20-1,SASLTRAPYEQY
TRBV6-5,ASRGGDLQPQH
TRBV14,ASSTQGARVEKLF
TRBV3-1/TRBV3-2,ASSQPSGTDTEAF
TRBV5-1,ASGTGGISEAF
TRBV7-2,ASSSQPGLAGGGYEQY
TRBV10-3,AISESETGELF
TRBV19,ASSGTSGSSYNEQF
TRBV7-3,ASSLALAGTGELF
TRBV3-1/TRBV3-2,ASSQDEKLNTGELF
TRBV11-3,ASSPGSGQETQY
TRBV7-2,ASGTGPYNEQF
TRBV4-2,ASSQYRGQPQH
TRBV12-3/TRBV12-4,ASALAGVETQY
TRBV6-5,ASSSHQLQETQY
TRBV5-5,ASSPRGTGGRYEQY
TRBV11-2,ASSAGGSYEQY
TRBV6-2/TRBV6-3,ASSYSYGYT
TRBV11-3,ASSLPRGMQY
TRBV11-3,ASSLERGSGNTIY
TRBV5-4,ASSLQSGNTIY
TRBV7-9,ASSPRGGRDQPQH
TRBV19,ASSINRNTGELF
TRBV6-6,ASRRRLAGVSSTDTQY
TRBV6-2/TRBV6-3,ASSYFRDTGELF
TRBV18,ASRGNTEAF
TRBV7-9,ASSLFRRDSNYGYT